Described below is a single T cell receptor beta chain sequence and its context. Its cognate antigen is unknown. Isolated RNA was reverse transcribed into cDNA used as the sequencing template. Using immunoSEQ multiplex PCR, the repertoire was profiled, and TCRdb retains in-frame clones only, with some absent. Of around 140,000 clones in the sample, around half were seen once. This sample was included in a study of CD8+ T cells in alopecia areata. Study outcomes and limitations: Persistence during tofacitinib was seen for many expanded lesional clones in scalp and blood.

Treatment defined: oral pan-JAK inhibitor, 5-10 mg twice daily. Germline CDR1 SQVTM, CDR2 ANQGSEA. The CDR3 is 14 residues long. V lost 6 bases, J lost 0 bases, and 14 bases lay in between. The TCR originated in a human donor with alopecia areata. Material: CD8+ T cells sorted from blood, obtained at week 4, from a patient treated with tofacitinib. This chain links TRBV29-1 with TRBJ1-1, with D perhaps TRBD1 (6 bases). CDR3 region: CSVFGGRLNTEAFF. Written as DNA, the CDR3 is TGCAGCGTCTTCGGGGGGCGTTTGAACACTGAAGCTTTCTTT.